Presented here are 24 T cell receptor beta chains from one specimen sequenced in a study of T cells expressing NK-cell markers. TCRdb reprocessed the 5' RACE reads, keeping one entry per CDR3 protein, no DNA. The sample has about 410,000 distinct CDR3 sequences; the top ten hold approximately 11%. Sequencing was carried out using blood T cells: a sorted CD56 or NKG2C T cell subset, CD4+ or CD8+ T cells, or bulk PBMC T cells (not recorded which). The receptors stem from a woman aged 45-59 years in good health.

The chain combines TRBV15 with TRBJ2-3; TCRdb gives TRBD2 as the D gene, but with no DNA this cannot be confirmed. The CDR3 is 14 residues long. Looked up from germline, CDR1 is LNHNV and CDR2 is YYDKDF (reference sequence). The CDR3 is CATRLAGGPDTQYF.

CDR3 region: CSARALRDTQYF. The V and J genes are TRBV20-1 and TRBJ2-3. The length of the CDR3 is 12 residues. Germline V gene data show CDR1 as DFQATT and CDR2 as SNEGSKA (reference sequence).

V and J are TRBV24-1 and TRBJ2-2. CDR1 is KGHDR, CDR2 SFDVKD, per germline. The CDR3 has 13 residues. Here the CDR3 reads CATSKGSTGELFF.

The CDR3 sequence is CSASTGSVETQYF. The V call is TRBV20-1, the J call TRBJ2-5. The length of the CDR3 is 13 residues. In germline, CDR1 is DFQATT, CDR2 SNEGSKA (reference sequence).

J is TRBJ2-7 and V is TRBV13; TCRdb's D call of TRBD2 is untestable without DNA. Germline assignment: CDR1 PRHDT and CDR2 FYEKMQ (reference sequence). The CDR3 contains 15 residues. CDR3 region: CASSPPGLSLYEQYF.

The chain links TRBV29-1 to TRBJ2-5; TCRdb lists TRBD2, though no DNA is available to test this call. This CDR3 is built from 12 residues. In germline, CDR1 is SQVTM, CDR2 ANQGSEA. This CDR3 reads CSLGASGETQYF.

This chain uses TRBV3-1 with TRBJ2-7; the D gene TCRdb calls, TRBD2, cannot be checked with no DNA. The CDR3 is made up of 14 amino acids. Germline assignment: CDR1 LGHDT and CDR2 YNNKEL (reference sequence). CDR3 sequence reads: CASSQVPGLYEQYF.

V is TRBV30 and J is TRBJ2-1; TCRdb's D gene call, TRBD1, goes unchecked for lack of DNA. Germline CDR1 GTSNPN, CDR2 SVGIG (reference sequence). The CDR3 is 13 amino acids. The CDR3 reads CAWSVLGPGEQFF.

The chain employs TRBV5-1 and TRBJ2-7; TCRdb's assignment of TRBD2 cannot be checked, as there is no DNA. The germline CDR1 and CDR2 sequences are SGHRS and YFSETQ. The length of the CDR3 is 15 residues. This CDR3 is CASSSLGLAEYEQYF.

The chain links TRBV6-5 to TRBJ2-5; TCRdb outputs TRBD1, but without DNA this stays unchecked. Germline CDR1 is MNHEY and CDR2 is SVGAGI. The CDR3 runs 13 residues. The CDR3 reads CASSADRGETQYF.

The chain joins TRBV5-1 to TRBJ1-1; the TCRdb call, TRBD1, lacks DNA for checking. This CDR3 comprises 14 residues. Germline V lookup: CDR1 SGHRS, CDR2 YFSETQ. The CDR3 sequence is CASSRTGTGTEAFF.

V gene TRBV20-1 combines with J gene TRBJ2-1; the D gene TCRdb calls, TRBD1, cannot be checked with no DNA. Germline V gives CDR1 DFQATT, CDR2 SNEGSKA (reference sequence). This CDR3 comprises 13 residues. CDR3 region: CSGAHWGQNEQFF.

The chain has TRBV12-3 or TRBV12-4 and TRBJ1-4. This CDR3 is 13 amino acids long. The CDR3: CASSPQVNEKLFF.

The CDR3 protein is CASSPGLAGVYEQYF. This chain links TRBV12-3 or TRBV12-4 with TRBJ2-7; TCRdb's D call of TRBD2 is untestable without DNA. The length of the CDR3 is 15 residues.

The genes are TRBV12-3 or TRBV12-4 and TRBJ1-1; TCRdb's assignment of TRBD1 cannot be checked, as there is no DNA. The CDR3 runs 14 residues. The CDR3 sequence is CASRESNRVASAFF.

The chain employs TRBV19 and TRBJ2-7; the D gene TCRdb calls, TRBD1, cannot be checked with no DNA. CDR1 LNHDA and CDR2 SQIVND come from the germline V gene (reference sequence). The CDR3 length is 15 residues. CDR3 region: CASSPRTRGAYEQYF.

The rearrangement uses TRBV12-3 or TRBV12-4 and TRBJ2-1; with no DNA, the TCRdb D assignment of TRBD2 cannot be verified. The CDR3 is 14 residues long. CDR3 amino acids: CASRGTSGRGEQFF.

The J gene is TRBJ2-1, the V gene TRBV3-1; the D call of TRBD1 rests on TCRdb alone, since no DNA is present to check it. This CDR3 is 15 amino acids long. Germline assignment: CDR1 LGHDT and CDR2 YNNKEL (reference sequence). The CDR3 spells CASSLHRDRSNEQFF.

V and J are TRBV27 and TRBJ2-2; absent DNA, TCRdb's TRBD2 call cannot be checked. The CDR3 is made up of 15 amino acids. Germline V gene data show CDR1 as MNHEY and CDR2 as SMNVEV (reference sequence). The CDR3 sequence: CASTGELTNTGELFF.

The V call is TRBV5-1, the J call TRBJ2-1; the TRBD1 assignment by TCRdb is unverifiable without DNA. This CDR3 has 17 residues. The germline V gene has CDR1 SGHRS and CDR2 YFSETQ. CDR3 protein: CASSLRGGGSSYNEQFF.

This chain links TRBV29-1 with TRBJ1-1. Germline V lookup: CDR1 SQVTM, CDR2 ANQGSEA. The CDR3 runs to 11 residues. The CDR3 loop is CSGGETLEAFF.

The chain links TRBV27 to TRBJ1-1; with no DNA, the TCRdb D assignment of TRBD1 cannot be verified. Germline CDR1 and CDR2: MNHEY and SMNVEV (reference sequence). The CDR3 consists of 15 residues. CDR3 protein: CASSPLGVLNTEAFF.

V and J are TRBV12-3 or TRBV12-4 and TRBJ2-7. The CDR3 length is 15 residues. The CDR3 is CASSPVVGGLVEQYF.

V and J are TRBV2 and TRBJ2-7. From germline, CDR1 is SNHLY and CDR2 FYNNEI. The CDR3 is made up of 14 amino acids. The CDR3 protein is CASNRVADSYEQYF.